Below, one TCR beta chain is given with its context. The antigen is unknown. This specimen belongs to a study of blood T cells in healthy people across ages. Overall study results and limits: Observed TCR beta diversity showed a strong correlation with the percentage of naive T cells as measured by flow cytometry.

V shed 3 bases and J shed 1 base, with 13 bases lying between them. CDR1 is SEHNR, CDR2 FQNEAQ, per germline (reference sequence). CDR3 length: 15 amino acids. Alongside a J-beta primer mix, a sample-barcoded 5' primer served in a second PCR lasting about 7 to 12 cycles. The authors tagged each cDNA molecule using a template-switch adaptor with 12 random nucleotides. MiXCR, run by TCRdb on the 5' RACE reads, gives a single entry per CDR3 protein. The sample lists over 1,500,000 distinct CDR3 sequences; about 39% were seen once. The sequenced material came from blood. This clonotype was obtained from a human donor in good health. This chain connects TRBV7-9 to TRBJ2-7; maybe TRBD1 (6 bases). The CDR3 spells CASSFLGQPSYEQYF. The CDR3 nucleotides are TGTGCCAGCAGCTTTCTTGGACAGCCGTCCTACGAGCAGTACTTC.